This entry lists 26 T cell receptor beta chains sequenced from one sample in a study of blood T cell repertoires in COVID-19. Only in-frame clones appear in the TCRdb table, and some are missing; sequencing was by immunoSEQ multiplex PCR. Of some 140,000 clones listed, roughly four fifths were seen once; the top ten hold 18%. The sample comprised PBMCs or T cells enriched from blood (not recorded which). Receptors were obtained from a man between 25 and 39 years old who had recovered from COVID-19.

The V call is TRBV19, the J call TRBJ2-4; 8 bases agree with TRBD1. The CDR3 contains 15 residues. With 5 bases clipped from V and 3 bases from J, the junction kept 6 bases outside the gene matches. Germline values: CDR1 LNHDA, CDR2 SQIVND (reference sequence). CDR3 DNA: TGTGCCAGTAGTGCAGGGGGCTCGGACAAAAACATTCAGTACTTC. Translation: CASSAGGSDKNIQYF.

The genes are TRBV9 and TRBJ1-2; D is ambiguous. Trimming removed 0 bases from V and 4 bases from J, with 7 bases in between. This CDR3 has 13 amino acids. CDR1 and CDR2 from the germline V gene are SGDLS and YYNGEE. CDR3: CASSVVLSYGYTF. CDR3 nucleotide sequence: TGTGCCAGCAGCGTAGTGCTCAGCTATGGCTACACCTTC.

The rearrangement links TRBV10-1 to TRBJ2-2, with TRBD2 matching over 8 bases. The CDR3 is 17 amino acids. Losses at the gene ends were 2 bases for V and 4 bases for J; bases not matched to a gene: 9. Per germline, CDR1 WNHNN and CDR2 SYGVQD (reference sequence). Written as DNA, the CDR3 is TGCGCCAGCAGTGAGGCCCGTACTAGCGGAATCACCGGGGAGCTGTTTTTT. Translation gives CASSEARTSGITGELFF.

The CDR3 loop reads CASGLVPGGSSPLHF. In DNA form, the CDR3 reads TGTGCTAGTGGTTTGGTACCGGGGGGAAGTTCACCCCTCCACTTT. The rearrangement links TRBV12-5 to TRBJ1-6, with a weak D call TRBD1 (5 bases). The CDR3 is 15 residues long. Per the germline V gene, CDR1 is LGHNT and CDR2 is FRNRAP. Trimming shortened V by 0 bases and J by 9 bases, and 12 bases separated the two germline ends.

This sequence joins TRBV4-1 and TRBJ1-1, with TRBD1 identical over 10 bases. The ends lost 1 base at V and 4 bases at J; junction bases unmatched: 6. The CDR3 has 16 residues. Germline CDR1 and CDR2: MGHRA and YSYEKL. The CDR3 sequence is CASSQVSGQGSTEAFF. CDR3 DNA sequence: TGCGCCAGCAGCCAAGTATCGGGACAGGGGAGCACTGAAGCTTTCTTT.

V gene TRBV4-1 combines with J gene TRBJ2-7; 9 nucleotides align to TRBD1. In germline, CDR1 is MGHRA, CDR2 YSYEKL. With V trimmed by 0 bases and J by 6 bases, 9 bases remained unmatched. CDR3 size: 16 residues. CDR3 protein: CASSQDRTGATTEQYF. The CDR3 bases are TGCGCCAGCAGCCAAGATCGGACAGGGGCGACCACCGAGCAGTACTTC.

The rearrangement links TRBV3-1 (or the pseudogene TRBV3-2) to TRBJ1-1, with D possibly TRBD1 on 5 matching bases. The germline V and J ends were trimmed by 5 bases and 5 bases, with 21 bases remaining between them. The CDR3 length is 16 residues. The germline V gene encodes CDR1 LGHDT and CDR2 YNNKEL (reference sequence). This chain's CDR3 is CASSRTGLPRVTEAFF. The CDR3 coding sequence is TGTGCCAGCAGCAGAACGGGACTGCCAAGGGTGACTGAAGCTTTCTTT.

The chain links TRBV7-9 to TRBJ1-1; possible D gene TRBD1, 5 bases. CDR1 is SEHNR and CDR2 is FQNEAQ in the germline V gene (reference sequence). V was pared by 6 bases and J by 1 base, with 15 bases between. This CDR3 has 15 amino acids. In nucleotides, the CDR3 is TGTGCCAGCAGTCGACAGACCTATACGAACACTGAAGCTTTCTTT. It specifies CASSRQTYTNTEAFF.

This rearrangement joins TRBV15 to TRBJ2-2; weak D call: TRBD1 (6 bases). Looked up from germline, CDR1 is LNHNV and CDR2 is YYDKDF (reference sequence). The CDR3 is 15 amino acids. The V end was cut by 5 bases, the J end by 4 bases, with 14 bases between. CDR3 loop: CATSWGQSGTGELFF. The CDR3 DNA reads TGTGCCACCAGCTGGGGACAAAGTGGCACCGGGGAGCTGTTTTTT.

The V call is TRBV7-2, the J call TRBJ2-2; a possible D gene is TRBD2 (8 bases). CDR1 is SGHTA and CDR2 is FQGNSA in the germline V gene. This CDR3 is 16 amino acids long. The V end lost 5 bases, the J end lost 0 bases, and 13 bases lay between the germline ends. CDR3 coding DNA: TGTGCCAGCAGCCGGGGGGGGACAGCGAACACCGGGGAGCTGTTTTTT. Translation gives CASSRGGTANTGELFF.

This sequence joins TRBV19 and TRBJ1-1; TRBD1 agrees at 12 bases. Germline loops: CDR1 LNHDA, CDR2 SQIVND (reference sequence). The CDR3 sequence is 16 residues long. With 6 bases clipped from V and 6 bases from J, the junction kept 11 bases outside the gene matches. The CDR3 reads CASRGTGGLPGPEAFF. Here the CDR3 DNA reads TGTGCCAGTAGAGGGACAGGGGGCCTGCCTGGCCCTGAAGCTTTCTTT.

The rearrangement uses TRBV11-2 and TRBJ2-5, with TRBD1 matching over 8 bases. With 3 bases clipped from V and 4 bases from J, the junction kept 7 bases outside the gene matches. CDR1 SGHAT and CDR2 FQNNGV come from the germline V gene. CDR3 length: 15 residues. The CDR3: CASSFDRGPPETQYF. The CDR3 nucleotides read TGTGCCAGCAGCTTCGACAGGGGCCCACCAGAGACCCAGTACTTC.

The chain recombines TRBV2 with TRBJ2-5, with TRBD1 identical over 9 bases. The CDR3 is 14 residues long. The V gene end was trimmed by 6 bases and the J gene end by 5 bases; junction bases not matched to a gene: 7. Germline-derived CDR1 and CDR2 are SNHLY and FYNNEI. This chain's CDR3 is CASRVQGAPETQYF. CDR3 in DNA: TGTGCCAGCAGAGTACAGGGGGCGCCTGAGACCCAGTACTTC.

The chain links TRBV5-5 to TRBJ2-7; a weak D match, TRBD2 (5 bases). This CDR3 has 14 residues. V was shortened by 0 bases and J by 0 bases, with 7 bases between the two germline ends. Germline assignment: CDR1 SGHKS and CDR2 YYEKEE (reference sequence). CDR3 residues: CASSLAGSSYEQYV. In DNA form, the CDR3 reads TGTGCCAGCAGCTTGGCTGGGAGCTCCTACGAGCAGTACGTC.

V and J are TRBV11-2 and TRBJ1-3; D gene unclear. Germline V gene lookup returns CDR1 SGHAT and CDR2 FQNNGV. Deletions cut 3 bases from V and 2 bases from J, with 14 bases between. The CDR3 has 16 residues. DNA of the CDR3: TGTGCCAGCAGCTTTTGGGTCGGTAGCGCTGGAAACACCATATATTTT. Its protein is CASSFWVGSAGNTIYF.

V is TRBV5-4 and J is TRBJ1-1; 7 nucleotides agree with TRBD1. The V gene's germline CDR1 is SGHNT and CDR2 YYREEE (reference sequence). The V and J ends lost 5 bases and 4 bases, in that order; junction bases with no gene match: 5. CDR3 size: 13 residues. CDR3 coding DNA: TGTGCCAGCAGATATCAGGGGGGCACTGAAGCTTTCTTT. It specifies CASRYQGGTEAFF.

The DNA for the CDR3 is TGTGCCAGCAGCCAAGGACAAGTCACTGAAGCTTTCTTT. It is translated as CASSQGQVTEAFF. The chain carries TRBV14 and TRBJ1-1; D not resolved. This CDR3 has 13 residues. Trimming left V 1 base short and J 4 bases short, with 7 bases between. Germline CDR1 reads SGHDN; CDR2 reads FVKESK.

The gene calls are TRBV19 and TRBJ1-2; 9 bases agree with TRBD1. CDR1 LNHDA and CDR2 SQIVND come from the germline V gene (reference sequence). CDR3 size: 14 residues. With V trimmed by 4 bases and J by 5 bases, 5 bases remained unmatched. The CDR3 spells CASSTQGATYGYTF. For the CDR3, the DNA is TGTGCCAGTAGTACACAGGGGGCTACGTATGGCTACACCTTC.

The rearrangement uses TRBV4-1 and TRBJ1-1; no reliable D call. The CDR3 is made up of 14 amino acids. Trimming removed 1 base from V and 3 bases from J, with 9 bases in between. CDR1 is MGHRA, CDR2 YSYEKL, per germline. The CDR3 DNA sequence: TGCGCCAGCAGCCAAGTTCTGCCGGACACTGAAGCTTTCTTT. As protein: CASSQVLPDTEAFF.

In this sample, this clone turned up a few times. J is TRBJ2-7 and V is TRBV10-3; possibly TRBD2 for D (5 bases). The V end lost 6 bases, the J end lost 6 bases, and 12 bases lay between the germline ends. Looked up from germline, CDR1 is ENHRY and CDR2 is SYGVKD. The CDR3 runs to 12 residues. The CDR3 is CAISLAPGEQYF. CDR3 bases: TGTGCCATCAGCCTAGCCCCCGGCGAGCAGTACTTC.

This clone was seen once. The chain carries TRBV18 and TRBJ2-5; tentatively, D is TRBD1 (6 bases). V was shortened by 6 bases and J by 1 base, with 15 bases between the two germline ends. CDR1 is KGHSH, CDR2 LQKENI, per germline. This CDR3 spans 15 amino acids. CDR3 amino acids: CASSSTGTSQETQYF. CDR3 coding DNA: TGTGCCAGCTCGTCCACCGGGACATCCCAAGAGACCCAGTACTTC.

The gene calls are TRBV9 and TRBJ1-1; TRBD1 matches 7 bases. The V segment lost 0 bases and the J segment 5 bases; nucleotides outside the gene matches: 10. Germline lookup yields CDR1 SGDLS and CDR2 YYNGEE. The CDR3 is 16 amino acids. The chain's CDR3 is CASSVVPGGVGTEAFF. The DNA for the CDR3 is TGTGCCAGCAGCGTAGTGCCAGGGGGTGTCGGTACTGAAGCTTTCTTT.

This chain connects TRBV15 to TRBJ1-1; D might be TRBD1 (6 bases). Looked up from germline, CDR1 is LNHNV and CDR2 is YYDKDF (reference sequence). Trimming pared 3 bases from V and 0 bases from J, leaving 11 bases between. The CDR3 covers 15 residues. CDR3 nucleotides: TGTGCCACCAGCAGCCAACAGGGAGTGAACACTGAAGCTTTCTTT. Amino acids: CATSSQQGVNTEAFF.

The chain recombines TRBV5-1 with TRBJ2-1, with TRBD1 matching over 11 bases. The V and J ends lost 4 bases and 7 bases, in that order; junction bases with no gene match: 7. The CDR3 loop spans 15 amino acids. The germline CDR1 and CDR2 sequences are SGHRS and YFSETQ. The CDR3 coding sequence is TGCGCCAGCAGCCGGACAGGGGGCGGGATGAATGAGCAGTTCTTC. Protein: CASSRTGGGMNEQFF.

This clone was recorded only once. CDR3 region: CASSLPTGPNTEAFF. The CDR3 DNA reads as TGTGCCAGCAGCTTGCCTACAGGCCCGAACACTGAAGCTTTCTTT. The chain joins TRBV5-6 to TRBJ1-1, with D perhaps matching TRBD1 (5 bases). V was cut by 1 base and J by 1 base, with 11 bases left in between. Germline lookup yields CDR1 SGHDT and CDR2 YYEEEE. The length of the CDR3 is 15 residues.

J is TRBJ2-2 and V is TRBV7-2; D remains ambiguous. The CDR3 is 14 amino acids. Germline lookup yields CDR1 SGHTA and CDR2 FQGNSA. V lost 1 base and J lost 4, with 7 bases in between. CDR3 DNA sequence: TGTGCCAGCAGCTTAGTTGCGAGCACCGGGGAGCTGTTTTTT. This sequence encodes CASSLVASTGELFF.